The subject of this entry is one TCR beta chain. Germline lookup yields CDR1 LNHDA and CDR2 SQIVND (reference sequence). The V end was cut by 0 bases, the J end by 3 bases, with 5 bases between. The CDR3 totals 13 residues. This record comes from a study of blood T cell repertoires in COVID-19. Background on the study: Specimens from acute and convalescent COVID-19 originated in the United States, Italy and Spain.

Source study methods: Estimation of nucleated cell counts relied on the amplification of reference gene primers. Generated by immunoSEQ multiplex PCR, the TCRdb table keeps only in-frame clones and is missing some. V, J and clone size derive from that table, while D and trimming were established from the DNA sequence. The sample lists around 70,000 clones, approximately 83% occurring once. The genes are TRBV19 and TRBJ1-1, with D tentatively TRBD1 (5 bases). The sample comprised peripheral blood. The receptor was derived from a human donor in a cohort sampled during active COVID-19. The CDR3: CASSIEGDTEAFF. For the CDR3, the DNA is TGTGCCAGTAGTATAGAAGGGGACACTGAAGCTTTCTTT.